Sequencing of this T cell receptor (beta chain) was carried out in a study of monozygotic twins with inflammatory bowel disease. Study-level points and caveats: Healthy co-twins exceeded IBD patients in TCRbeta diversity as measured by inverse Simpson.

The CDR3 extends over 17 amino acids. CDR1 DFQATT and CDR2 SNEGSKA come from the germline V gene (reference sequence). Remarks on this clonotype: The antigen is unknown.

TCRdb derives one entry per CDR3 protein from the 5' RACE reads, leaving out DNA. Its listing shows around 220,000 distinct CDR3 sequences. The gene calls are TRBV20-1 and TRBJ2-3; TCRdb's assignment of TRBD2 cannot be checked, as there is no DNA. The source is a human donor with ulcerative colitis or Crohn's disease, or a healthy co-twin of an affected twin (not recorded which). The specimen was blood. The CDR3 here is CSAQRLAGSLYTDTQYF.